Below, 26 T cell receptor beta chains from the same sample are listed, as sequenced in a study of T-cell reconstitution after alpha-beta-depleted transplantation in children. Unique molecular identifiers tagged the TCRbeta library. TCRdb re-derived calls from the PCR reads in MiXCR, one entry per CDR3 protein. The data contain a few hundred thousand distinct CDR3 sequences, approximately 30% of them singletons. Specimen: PBMCs, collected before TCRalphabeta/CD19-depleted stem cell transplant. The origin of the receptors is a boy younger than two with Wiskott-Aldrich syndrome, due to receive a stem cell transplant.

The chain employs TRBV5-1 and TRBJ2-2; D possibly corresponds to TRBD2 (5 bases). The CDR3 totals 16 residues. Trimming took off 3 bases at V and 0 bases at J, with 12 bases between the two ends. Looked up from germline, CDR1 is SGHRS and CDR2 is YFSETQ. The CDR3 loop reads CASSWTAIANTGELFF. DNA for the CDR3: TGCGCCAGCAGCTGGACTGCTATAGCGAACACCGGGGAGCTGTTTTTT.

The sample holds a few counts of this clonotype. V and J are TRBV20-1 and TRBJ2-7, with a tentative D call TRBD2 (6 bases). Trimming left V 0 bases short and J 2 bases short, with 20 bases between. The CDR3 has 17 amino acids. CDR1 is DFQATT and CDR2 is SNEGSKA in the germline V gene (reference sequence). CDR3 DNA sequence: TGCAGTGCTAGAGAACTTTACGAGCGGGTAAACCCCTACGAGCAGTACTTC. It specifies CSARELYERVNPYEQYF.

A few counts support this clonotype. The chain carries TRBV7-2 and TRBJ2-7, with 8 bases identical to TRBD2. Germline CDR1 and CDR2: SGHTA and FQGNSA. The CDR3 extends over 18 amino acids. The ends lost 0 bases at V and 0 bases at J; junction bases unmatched: 10. CDR3 DNA sequence: TGTGCCAGCAGCTTAGCGGGGGCTAGCGGGCTAAGCTCCTACGAGCAGTACTTC. Its protein product is CASSLAGASGLSSYEQYF.

This clonotype has only a few counts. V is TRBV7-2 and J is TRBJ2-1, with TRBD2 identical over 10 bases. Germline lookup yields CDR1 SGHTA and CDR2 FQGNSA. CDR3 length: 16 residues. The J segment lost 1 base and the V segment lost 4 bases, leaving 4 bases of the junction unmatched. The CDR3 bases are TGTGCCAGCAGCTGGCGAGCGGGAGGGTCCTACAATGAGCAGTTCTTC. Residues: CASSWRAGGSYNEQFF.

V and J are TRBV6-2 or TRBV6-3 and TRBJ1-1; TRBD1 is a possible D gene (6 bases). The length of the CDR3 is 20 residues. Germline V gene lookup returns CDR1 MNHEY and CDR2 SVGEGT. Deletions cut 6 bases from V and 0 bases from J, with 29 bases between. The CDR3 coding sequence is TGTGCCAGCAGGCGCGGTGCTCCGGGACACCTCTCGACCATGAACACTGAAGCTTTCTTT. It yields the protein CASRRGAPGHLSTMNTEAFF.

The genes are TRBV5-1 and TRBJ2-7; 8 bases agree with TRBD1. Germline V lookup: CDR1 SGHRS, CDR2 YFSETQ. V lost 4 bases, J lost 7 bases, and 13 bases stayed unmatched. The CDR3 runs to 15 residues. The CDR3 is CASSGGTGRTREQYF. The CDR3 DNA follows: TGCGCCAGCAGCGGCGGGACAGGAAGAACGCGGGAGCAGTACTTC.

Only a few counts were recorded for this clonotype. This chain connects TRBV6-5 to TRBJ1-1; 7 nucleotides align to TRBD1. The V and J ends lost 0 bases and 11 bases, in that order; junction bases with no gene match: 12. CDR1 and CDR2 from the germline V gene are MNHEY and SVGAGI. This CDR3 region has 15 residues. The CDR3 sequence is CASSYSPVQGRSAFF. CDR3 sequence (DNA): TGTGCCAGCAGTTACTCGCCAGTACAGGGGCGGTCGGCTTTCTTT.

This chain connects TRBV7-2 to TRBJ2-2; D may match TRBD1 or TRBD2 (5 bases each). Germline values: CDR1 SGHTA, CDR2 FQGNSA. The V and J ends lost 4 bases and 5 bases respectively, with 11 bases between them. This CDR3 spans 14 amino acids. CDR3 sequence (DNA): TGTGCCAGCAGCTCCGGGACGGTTACCGGGGAGCTGTTTTTT. This sequence encodes CASSSGTVTGELFF.

The chain employs TRBV2 and TRBJ2-1; D not certain. V was cut by 6 bases and J by 9 bases, with 15 bases left in between. The CDR3 is 13 residues long. The germline gives CDR1 SNHLY, CDR2 FYNNEI. The CDR3 coding sequence is TGTGCCAGCAGCTTACAGAAAGAGATTGAGCAGTTCTTC. It is translated as CASSLQKEIEQFF.

This clonotype was counted a few times. This sequence joins TRBV10-3 and TRBJ2-3; D is uncertain. V was cut by 3 bases and J by 0 bases, with 10 bases left in between. The CDR3 runs to 15 residues. Germline V gene data show CDR1 as ENHRY and CDR2 as SYGVKD. The CDR3 nucleotides are TGTGCCATCAGTGACCCCAGGCCTAGCACAGATACGCAGTATTTT. Translated: CAISDPRPSTDTQYF.

This rearrangement joins TRBV10-3 to TRBJ2-7; 7 bases are a match to TRBD2. The V segment lost 2 bases and the J segment 4 bases; nucleotides outside the gene matches: 5. CDR3 size: 14 residues. Germline CDR1 ENHRY, CDR2 SYGVKD. The DNA of the CDR3 is TGTGCCATCAGTGAGGCGGGGAGGGCGTACGAGCAGTACTTC. It codes for CAISEAGRAYEQYF.

J is TRBJ2-3 and V is TRBV27; possibly TRBD2 for D (6 bases). Per the germline V gene, CDR1 is MNHEY and CDR2 is SMNVEV (reference sequence). V was cut by 4 bases and J by 11 bases, with 13 bases left in between. The CDR3 spans 12 residues. The CDR3 here is CASSYISGKQYF. DNA of the CDR3: TGTGCCAGCAGTTATATTAGCGGAAAGCAGTATTTT.

This clonotype has just a few counts. This chain connects TRBV5-5 to TRBJ2-3; TRBD1 is a possible D gene (5 bases). The ends were cut back, 0 bases at V and 3 bases at J, with 8 bases in the middle. The CDR3 is 14 residues long. Germline loops: CDR1 SGHKS, CDR2 YYEKEE (reference sequence). CDR3 sequence: CASSLGRATDTQYF. CDR3 nucleotide sequence: TGTGCCAGCAGCTTGGGCAGGGCAACAGATACGCAGTATTTT.

This clonotype was counted only a few times. The J gene is TRBJ2-3, the V gene TRBV28; 10 bases are a match to TRBD2. After removal of 4 bases from V and 0 bases from J, the junction contained 10 bases not matched to a gene. This CDR3 comprises 18 residues. The V gene's germline CDR1 is MDHEN and CDR2 SYDVKM. The CDR3: CASSSRRIAGGSTDTQYF. As DNA, the CDR3 is TGTGCCAGCAGTTCACGCCGCATAGCGGGAGGTAGCACAGATACGCAGTATTTT.

The chain combines TRBV20-1 with TRBJ2-7; the D is unclear. CDR3 size: 13 residues. From germline, CDR1 is DFQATT and CDR2 SNEGSKA (reference sequence). The V gene lost 0 bases and the J gene lost 3 bases, with 9 bases spanning the gap. In nucleotides, the CDR3 is TGCAGTGCTAGAGATACGCAGATCTACGAGCAGTACTTC. It yields the protein CSARDTQIYEQYF.

This clonotype was counted only a few times. At one of its ends the junction is not consistent with the germline gene, which may arise from a read error. This rearrangement joins TRBV7-2 to TRBJ2-6; tentatively, D is TRBD1 (5 bases). The CDR3 contains 13 residues. Germline values: CDR1 SGHTA, CDR2 FQGNSA. CDR3 loop: CASSLKGSNGLTF. CDR3 DNA: TGTGCCAGCAGCTTGAAGGGGTCCAACGGCCTGACTTTC.

This clonotype occurred a few times. The chain has TRBV4-1 and TRBJ2-1, with 7 bases that match TRBD2. The J segment lost 7 bases and the V segment lost 1 base, leaving 10 bases of the junction unmatched. The germline V gene has CDR1 MGHRA and CDR2 YSYEKL. This CDR3 region has 16 residues. The CDR3 DNA is TGCGCCAGCAGCCAAGTTGTGGGCGGGAGTTTGAATGAGCAGTTCTTC. It translates to CASSQVVGGSLNEQFF.

This chain links TRBV12-3 or TRBV12-4 with TRBJ1-1; a weak D match, TRBD1 (5 bases). The CDR3 extends over 13 amino acids. V dropped 7 bases and J dropped 11 bases, with 20 bases sitting between them. In DNA form, the CDR3 reads TGTGCCAGCACCCAGAGGACACAATGGAGCGCTTTCTTT. This gives the protein CASTQRTQWSAFF.

The chain uses TRBV12-3 or TRBV12-4 and TRBJ2-7; perhaps TRBD1 as D (6 bases). CDR3 length: 17 residues. V was cut by 6 bases and J by 0 bases, with 21 bases left in between. CDR3 nucleotide sequence: TGTGCCAGCAGCCGATACATCTTGACAGGTAGCTCCTACGAGCAGTACTTC. This encodes CASSRYILTGSSYEQYF.

This clonotype was counted a few times. The genes are TRBV2 and TRBJ2-3; D is uncertain. Germline CDR1 is SNHLY and CDR2 is FYNNEI. V was cut by 4 bases and J by 0 bases, with 8 bases left in between. This CDR3 is built from 14 residues. The CDR3: CASSVGISTDTQYF. The CDR3 nucleotides read TGTGCCAGCAGTGTCGGTATAAGCACAGATACGCAGTATTTT.

J is TRBJ2-1 and V is TRBV11-3; the D gene is possibly TRBD2 (5 bases). Between the trimmed V and J ends, which lost 2 bases and 8 bases, there was a span of 13 bases. Germline values: CDR1 SGHNT, CDR2 YENEEA. The CDR3 spans 14 residues. CDR3 nucleotide sequence: TGTGCCAGCAGCTTACGCCGGGATGGGCATGAGCAGTTCTTC. Its translation is CASSLRRDGHEQFF.

The J gene is TRBJ1-1, the V gene TRBV4-1; 9 bases are a match to TRBD1. V shed 6 bases and J 5 bases; nucleotides not matched to a gene: 10. CDR1 MGHRA and CDR2 YSYEKL come from the germline V gene. CDR3 length equals 15 residues. CDR3 coding DNA: TGCGCCAGCAGTGAGAGGACAGGGGAAGGGACTGAAGCTTTCTTT. This translates into CASSERTGEGTEAFF.

J is TRBJ2-1 and V is TRBV12-3 or TRBV12-4; 9 nucleotides agree with TRBD2. With V trimmed by 3 bases and J by 5 bases, 2 bases remained unmatched. This CDR3 contains 14 residues. CDR3 bases: TGTGCCAGCAGTTTTAAGCGGGGGGACAATGAGCAGTTCTTC. This sequence encodes CASSFKRGDNEQFF.

This clonotype turned up a few times. This chain connects TRBV9 to TRBJ2-3; D gene ambiguous. Trimming stripped 2 bases from V and 4 bases from J, with 14 bases between. The CDR3 length is 15 residues. Germline V lookup: CDR1 SGDLS, CDR2 YYNGEE. CDR3: CASSVNPKVSDTQYF. CDR3 in DNA: TGTGCCAGCAGCGTCAACCCCAAGGTTTCAGATACGCAGTATTTT.

The chain joins TRBV20-1 to TRBJ2-6, with TRBD1 identical over 8 bases. The V gene end was trimmed by 6 bases and the J gene end by 3 bases; junction bases not matched to a gene: 1. The length of the CDR3 is 13 residues. Per the germline V gene, CDR1 is DFQATT and CDR2 is SNEGSKA (reference sequence). CDR3 nucleotide sequence: TGCAGTGCCGACAGGGGTGGGGCCAACGTCCTGACTTTC. Amino acids: CSADRGGANVLTF.

This chain joins TRBV12-3 or TRBV12-4 and TRBJ2-7; a weak D match, TRBD1 (8 bases). V gave up 6 bases and J gave up 9 bases, with 15 bases separating them. The CDR3 spans 12 residues. The CDR3 is CASSITGGAQYF. CDR3 DNA: TGTGCCAGCAGCATTACAGGGGGGGCGCAGTACTTC.